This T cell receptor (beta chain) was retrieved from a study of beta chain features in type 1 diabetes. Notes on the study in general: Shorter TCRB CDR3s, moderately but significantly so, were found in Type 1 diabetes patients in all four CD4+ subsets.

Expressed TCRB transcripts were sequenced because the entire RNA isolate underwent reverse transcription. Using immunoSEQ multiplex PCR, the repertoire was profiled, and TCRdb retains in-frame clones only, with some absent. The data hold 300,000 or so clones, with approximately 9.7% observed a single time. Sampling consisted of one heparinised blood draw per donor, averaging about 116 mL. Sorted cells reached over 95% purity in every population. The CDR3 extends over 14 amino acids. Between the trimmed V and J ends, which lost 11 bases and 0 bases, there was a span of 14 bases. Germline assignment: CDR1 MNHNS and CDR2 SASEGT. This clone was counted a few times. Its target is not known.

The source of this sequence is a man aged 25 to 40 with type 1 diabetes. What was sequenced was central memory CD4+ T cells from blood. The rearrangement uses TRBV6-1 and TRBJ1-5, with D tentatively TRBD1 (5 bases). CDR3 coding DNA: TGTGCCGTCGGGACTCCTGATAGCAATCAGCCCCAGCATTTT. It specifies CAVGTPDSNQPQHF.